This TCR beta chain is from a study of blood T cell repertoires in COVID-19. Overall study: Specimens from acute and convalescent COVID-19 originated in the United States, Italy and Spain. PBMCs, B-cell-depleted T cells, or T cells provided the cDNA or gDNA that made up the material.

Germline V lookup: CDR1 MGHRA, CDR2 YSYEKL. V shed 2 bases and J shed 13 bases, with 15 bases lying between them. The CDR3 contains 14 residues. Produced via immunoSEQ multiplex PCR; TCRdb's table is partial and in-frame only. The table lists 150,000 or so clones, over 65% of them singletons. Sequencing input: peripheral blood. The sequence was obtained from a man older than 75 with acute or convalescent COVID-19. The chain is built from TRBV4-1 and TRBJ1-6; maybe TRBD1 (5 bases). The CDR3, as DNA: TGCGCCAGCAGCCAATTTGACAGCCACTTCCCCCTCCACTTT. Translated, it gives CASSQFDSHFPLHF.